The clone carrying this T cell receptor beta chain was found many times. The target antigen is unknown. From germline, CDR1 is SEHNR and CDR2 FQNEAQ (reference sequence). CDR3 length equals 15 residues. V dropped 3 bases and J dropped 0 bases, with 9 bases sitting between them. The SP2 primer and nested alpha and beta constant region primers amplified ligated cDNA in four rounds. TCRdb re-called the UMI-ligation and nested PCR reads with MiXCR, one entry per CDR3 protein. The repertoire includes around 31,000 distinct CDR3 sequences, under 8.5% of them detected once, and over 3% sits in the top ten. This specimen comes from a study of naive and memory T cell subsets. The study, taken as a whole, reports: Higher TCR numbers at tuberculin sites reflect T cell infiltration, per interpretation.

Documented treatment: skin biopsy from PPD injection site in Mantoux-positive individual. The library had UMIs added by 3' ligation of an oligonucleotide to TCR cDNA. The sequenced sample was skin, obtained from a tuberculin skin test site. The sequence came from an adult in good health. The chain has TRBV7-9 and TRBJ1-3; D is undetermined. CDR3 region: CASSLRGSSGNTIYF. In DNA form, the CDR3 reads TGTGCCAGCAGCTTGCGGGGATCCTCTGGAAACACCATATATTTT. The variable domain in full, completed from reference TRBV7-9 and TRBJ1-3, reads DTGVSQNPRHKITKRGQNVTFRCDPISEHNRLYWYRQTLGQGPEFLTYFQNEAQLEKSRLLSDRFSAERPKGSFSTLEIQRTEQGDSAMYLCASSLRGSSGNTIYFGEGSWLTVV.